The text below deals with one T cell receptor beta chain. Antigen unknown. Germline V gene data show CDR1 as LNHDA and CDR2 as SQIVND (reference sequence). The CDR3 runs to 17 residues. Germline trimming cut 3 bases from V and 1 base from J; bases unmatched to any gene: 5. A multiplex PCR was run with 60 Vbeta primers and 13 Jbeta primers. The table came from immunoSEQ multiplex PCR; TCRdb's copy has only in-frame clones and leaves some out. This table holds about 82,000 clones, around 70% found once. This sample is part of a study of cytomegalovirus exposure and HLA in healthy donors. Study-wide points: There were several of the most significant clusters that appeared linked to common viral pathogens in a later analysis.

Sequencing was done on a sample of PBMCs. The receptor's source is a woman aged 45-65 years in good health and CMV-seropositive. The J gene is TRBJ2-6, the V gene TRBV19; 8 bases match TRBD1. The CDR3 bases are TGTGCCAGTAGTATTGGGACAGGCGGTTCTGGGGCCAACGTCCTGACTTTC. This gives the protein CASSIGTGGSGANVLTF. Complete variable domain (other parts from reference TRBV19 and TRBJ2-6): DGGITQSPKYLFRKEGQNVTLSCEQNLNHDAMYWYRQDPGQGLRLIYYSQIVNDFQKGDIAEGYSVSREKKESFPLTVTSAQKNPTAFYLCASSIGTGGSGANVLTFGAGSRLTVL.